This T cell receptor (beta chain) came from a study of CD8+CD57+ T cells in acquired aplastic anemia. The template for TCR beta VDJ and CDR3 sequence profiling was genomic DNA. TCRdb used MiXCR to reprocess the reads, holding one entry per CDR3 protein. This table holds roughly 190,000 distinct CDR3 sequences, just under 50% found once. The germline V gene has CDR1 SNHLY and CDR2 FYNNEI. The CDR3 has 15 amino acids. Trimming stripped 7 bases from V and 0 bases from J, with 15 bases between. Whole-study results and caveats: Patients versus controls showed no significant CD8+ Simpson's diversity difference. There were twenty-nine CD8+ CDR3 sequences that occurred in both patients and controls.

On this clonotype: What it recognizes is unknown.

By flow cytometry, patients selected for sequencing had shown an expansion of CD8+CD57+ cells. Acquired aplastic anemia of severe grade affected all patients. The sample taken for sequencing was sorted CD4+, CD8+, or CD8+CD57+ T cells (not recorded which) from PBMCs. This sequence joins TRBV2 and TRBJ1-1; D not resolved. This TCR was sampled from a human donor with aplastic anemia. CDR3 nucleotides: TGTGCCAGCATGGACCCTACGGGGATGAACACTGAAGCTTTCTTT. Translating gives CASMDPTGMNTEAFF.